A single sample gave rise to the 14 T cell receptor beta chains below, sequenced in a study of human T cells and chemical hapten exposure. TCRdb ran MiXCR on the RACE reads and lists one entry per CDR3 protein. The sample has some 89,000 distinct CDR3 sequences; about a tenth are singletons. Time point: patch test 2, 6 weeks after DPC sensitization. The treatment: therapeutic diphenylcyclopropenone sensitization with weekly scalp DPC. This material consisted of whole blood, taken in connection with sensitization to the hapten diphenylcyclopropenone (DPC). These receptors were obtained from a woman in her 30s with alopecia areata. Some clones in this sample may be carry-over from other donors' samples.

The chain combines TRBV20-1 with TRBJ2-1, with D possibly being TRBD1 (5 bases). V was pared by 1 base and J by 5 bases, with 18 bases between. The germline V gene encodes CDR1 DFQATT and CDR2 SNEGSKA (reference sequence). The CDR3 has 16 residues. In DNA form, the CDR3 reads TGCAGTGCTAGAGCCCCCACAGGCCCCGTCGACAATGAGCAGTTCTTC. Translating it yields CSARAPTGPVDNEQFF.

V and J are TRBV6-6 and TRBJ2-1; possible D gene TRBD1, 5 bases. The CDR3 totals 13 residues. CDR1 is MNHNY, CDR2 SVGAGI, per germline (reference sequence). The ends were cut back, 10 bases at V and 3 bases at J, with 13 bases in the middle. CDR3 bases: TGTGCCACCCAAACAGGTAGCTACAATGAGCAGTTCTTC. This translates into CATQTGSYNEQFF.

There are many counts of this clonotype. The chain couples TRBV7-2 to TRBJ2-7; 9 bases match TRBD2. With V trimmed by 1 base and J by 6 bases, 16 bases remained unmatched. CDR1 is SGHTA and CDR2 is FQGNSA in the germline V gene. This CDR3 contains 18 residues. The CDR3: CASSLELLAGTGGSEQYF. CDR3 DNA sequence: TGTGCCAGCAGCTTAGAACTCCTAGCGGGGACCGGCGGCTCCGAGCAGTACTTC.

This rearrangement joins TRBV25-1 to TRBJ2-7; 7 bases line up with TRBD2. Germline assignment: CDR1 MGHDK and CDR2 SYGVNS. The CDR3 covers 14 residues. Trimming cost V 1 base and J 6 bases; bases outside gene matches: 6. This chain's CDR3 is CASSESLGGCEQYV. CDR3 DNA sequence: TGTGCCAGCAGTGAATCCCTGGGGGGGTGCGAGCAGTACGTC.

This clonotype came up a few times. The V gene is TRBV28, the J gene TRBJ1-2; D is uncertain. Per the germline V gene, CDR1 is MDHEN and CDR2 is SYDVKM. Trimming took 10 bases from V and 2 from J, leaving 8 bases between them. CDR3 size: 11 residues. The CDR3 loop is CAIQRNYGYTF. CDR3 bases: TGTGCCATCCAAAGAAACTATGGCTACACCTTC.

This clonotype occurred a few times. The chain joins TRBV28 to TRBJ1-5; D might be TRBD1 (6 bases). The germline V and J ends were trimmed by 2 bases and 6 bases, with 11 bases remaining between them. CDR1 and CDR2 from the germline V gene are MDHEN and SYDVKM. The length of the CDR3 is 14 residues. The CDR3, as DNA: TGTGCCAGCAGTTTAAGGGGGGGAGGTCAGCCCCAGCATTTT. It codes for CASSLRGGGQPQHF. The variable domain in full, with the rest retrieved from reference TRBV28 and TRBJ1-5, is DVKVTQSSRYLVKRTGEKVFLECVQDMDHENMFWYRQDPGLGLRLIYFSYDVKMKEKGDIPEGYSVSREKKERFSLILESASTNQTSMYLCASSLRGGGQPQHFGDGTRLSIL.

This clonotype was seen repeatedly, ten times or more. The V gene is TRBV14, the J gene TRBJ1-1; D gene unclear. The length of the CDR3 is 14 residues. Trimming shortened V by 3 bases and J by 3 bases, and 11 bases separated the two germline ends. From germline, CDR1 is SGHDN and CDR2 FVKESK. The CDR3 here is CASSQVPAHTEAFF. CDR3 DNA sequence: TGTGCCAGCAGCCAGGTACCAGCTCACACTGAAGCTTTCTTT. Complete variable domain (other parts from reference TRBV14 and TRBJ1-1): EAGVTQFPSHSVIEKGQTVTLRCDPISGHDNLYWYRRVMGKEIKFLLHFVKESKQDESGMPNNRFLAERTGGTYSTLKVQPAELEDSGVYFCASSQVPAHTEAFFGQGTRLTVV.

To note about this clonotype: A much larger clone lies a single base off, so this may be a read error. The chain has TRBV5-6 and TRBJ2-6; tentatively, D is TRBD2 (6 bases). The V gene lost 4 bases and the J gene lost 8 bases, with 22 bases spanning the gap. This CDR3 has 17 residues. Germline V lookup: CDR1 SGHDT, CDR2 YYEEEE. Here the CDR3 reads CASSGGTPLTGTNVLTF. CDR3 DNA: TGTGCCAGCAGCGGCGGGACCCCTCTCACCGGGACCAACGTCCTGACTTTC.

J is TRBJ1-2 and V is TRBV28; no reliable D call. Trimming shortened V by 2 bases and J by 5 bases, and 12 bases separated the two germline ends. The V gene's germline CDR1 is MDHEN and CDR2 SYDVKM. CDR3 length equals 14 residues. The CDR3 is CASSLGLGGYGYTF. CDR3 in DNA: TGTGCCAGCAGTTTAGGGCTGGGAGGATATGGCTACACCTTC.

V usage is TRBV7-2 and J usage is TRBJ2-3, with D unresolved. CDR3 length equals 13 residues. Germline values: CDR1 SGHTA, CDR2 FQGNSA. V was shortened by 11 bases and J by 1 base, with 13 bases between the two germline ends. In DNA, the CDR3 is TGTGCCTATCGCGGAGCTGGCACAGATACGCAGTATTTT. Amino acids: CAYRGAGTDTQYF.

The sample holds many counts of this clonotype. V is TRBV10-2 and J is TRBJ2-1; 8 bases agree with TRBD2. The CDR3 has 17 residues. Germline V gene sequence: CDR1 WSHSY, CDR2 SAAADI. Trimming cost V 4 bases and J 3 bases; bases outside gene matches: 11. CDR3: CASSVLQPGLGYNEQFF. CDR3 sequence (DNA): TGCGCCAGCAGTGTCCTCCAGCCGGGACTAGGCTACAATGAGCAGTTCTTC.

This clonotype was observed a handful of times. Here the CDR3 reads CASRWRGANTEAFF. The CDR3 DNA reads TGTGCCAGCAGATGGAGGGGCGCGAACACTGAAGCTTTCTTT. V usage is TRBV28 and J usage is TRBJ1-1; a weak D match, TRBD1 (5 bases). This CDR3 comprises 14 residues. Germline CDR1 is MDHEN and CDR2 is SYDVKM. V was trimmed by 6 bases and J by 1 base, leaving 12 bases between them.

The chain employs TRBV18 and TRBJ1-1; D gene uncertain. Trimming removed 2 bases at V and 8 bases at J, with 9 bases between. Germline V CDR1 and CDR2: KGHSH, LQKENI. The CDR3 covers 12 residues. The CDR3 coding sequence is TGTGCCAGCTCACCAGGGCAGGCCGAAGCTTTCTTT. Protein sequence: CASSPGQAEAFF. The full variable domain, completed using reference TRBV18 and TRBJ1-1, is NAGVMQNPRHLVRRRGQEARLRCSPMKGHSHVYWYRQLPEEGLKFMVYLQKENIIDESGMPKERFSAEFPKEGPSILRIQQVVRGDSAAYFCASSPGQAEAFFGQGTRLTVV.

This clonotype was seen at least ten times. The chain uses TRBV6-2 or TRBV6-3 and TRBJ2-5, with 12 positions matching TRBD2. The V gene end was trimmed by 6 bases and the J gene end by 4 bases; junction bases not matched to a gene: 6. This CDR3 spans 15 amino acids. Germline V gives CDR1 MNHEY, CDR2 SVGEGT. The CDR3 DNA follows: TGTGCCAGCAGAGACCCGGGACTAGCGGGAGAGACCCAGTACTTC. It is translated as CASRDPGLAGETQYF.